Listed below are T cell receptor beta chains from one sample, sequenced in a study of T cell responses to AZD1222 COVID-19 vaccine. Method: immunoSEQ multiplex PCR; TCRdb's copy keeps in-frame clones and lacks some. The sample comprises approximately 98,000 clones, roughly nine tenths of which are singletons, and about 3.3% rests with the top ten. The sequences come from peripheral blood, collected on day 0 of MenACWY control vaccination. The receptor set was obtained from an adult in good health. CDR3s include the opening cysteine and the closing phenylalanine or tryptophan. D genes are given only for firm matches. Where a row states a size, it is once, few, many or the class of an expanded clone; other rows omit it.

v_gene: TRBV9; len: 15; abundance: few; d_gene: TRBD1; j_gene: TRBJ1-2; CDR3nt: TGTGCCAGCAGCGCCCGGGACAGGGAGTACTATGGCTACACCTTC; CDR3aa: CASSARDREYYGYTF
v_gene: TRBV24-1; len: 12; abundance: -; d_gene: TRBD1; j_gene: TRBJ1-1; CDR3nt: TGTGCCACCGATTTGACAGGGCCTGAAGCTTTCTTT; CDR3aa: CATDLTGPEAFF
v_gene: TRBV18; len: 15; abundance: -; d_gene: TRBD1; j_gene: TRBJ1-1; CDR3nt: TGTGCCAGCTCAACAGGGGGCAAGGGGAACACTGAAGCTTTCTTT; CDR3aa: CASSTGGKGNTEAFF
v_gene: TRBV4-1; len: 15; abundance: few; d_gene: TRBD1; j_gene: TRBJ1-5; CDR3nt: TGCGCCAGCAGCCACCGCGACAGGGAAGCTCAGCCCCAGCATTTT; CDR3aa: CASSHRDREAQPQHF
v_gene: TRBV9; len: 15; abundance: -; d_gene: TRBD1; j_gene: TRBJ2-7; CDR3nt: TGTGCCAGCAGCGTATCTTGGGACAGGGGTTACGAGCAGTACTTC; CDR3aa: CASSVSWDRGYEQYF
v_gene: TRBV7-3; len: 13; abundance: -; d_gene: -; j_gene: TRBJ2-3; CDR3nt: TGTGCCAGCAGCGAATGGCCCACAGATACGCAGTATTTT; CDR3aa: CASSEWPTDTQYF
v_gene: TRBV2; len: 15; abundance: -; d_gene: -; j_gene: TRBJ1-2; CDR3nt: TGTGCCAGCAGTGGGTCGGGACCGACCTATGGGGGCTACACCTTC; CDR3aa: CASSGSGPTYGGYTF
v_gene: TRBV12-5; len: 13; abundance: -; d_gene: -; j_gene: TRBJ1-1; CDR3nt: TGTGCTAGTGGTTTACCATACGGCACTGAAGCTTTCTTT; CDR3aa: CASGLPYGTEAFF
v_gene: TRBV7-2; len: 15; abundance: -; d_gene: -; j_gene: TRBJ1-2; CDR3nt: TGTGCCAGCAGCTCCAACTGGGGGACCGCGGGCGGCTACACCTTC; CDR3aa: CASSSNWGTAGGYTF
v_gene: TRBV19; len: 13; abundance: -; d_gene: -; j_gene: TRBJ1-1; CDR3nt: TGTGCCAGTAGCGTCGCTGTGAACACTGAAGCTTTCTTT; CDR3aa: CASSVAVNTEAFF
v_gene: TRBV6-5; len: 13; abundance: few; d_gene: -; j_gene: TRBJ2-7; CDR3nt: TGTGCCAGCAGAAGGGAAAGAACCTACGAGCAGTACTTC; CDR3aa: CASRRERTYEQYF
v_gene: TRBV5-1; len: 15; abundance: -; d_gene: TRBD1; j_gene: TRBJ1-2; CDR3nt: TGCGCCAGCAGCTCTGGACAGGACTCTAACTATGGCTACACCTTC; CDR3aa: CASSSGQDSNYGYTF
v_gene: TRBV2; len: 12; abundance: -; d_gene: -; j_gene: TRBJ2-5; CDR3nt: TGTGCCAGCAGTGAGATTGCGGAGACCCAGTACTTC; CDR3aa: CASSEIAETQYF
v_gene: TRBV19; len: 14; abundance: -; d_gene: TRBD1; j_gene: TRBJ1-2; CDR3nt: TGTGCCAGTAGCGTGATGGGACAGGGAGGAGGCTACACCTTC; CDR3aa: CASSVMGQGGGYTF
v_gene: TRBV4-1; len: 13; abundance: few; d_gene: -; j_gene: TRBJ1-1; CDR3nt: TGCGCCAGCAGCCAAGACGGGGAAACTGAAGCTTTCTTT; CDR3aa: CASSQDGETEAFF
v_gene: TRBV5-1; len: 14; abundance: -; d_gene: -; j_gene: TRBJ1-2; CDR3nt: TGCGCCAGCAGCTTGGGGACATCGAACTATGGCTACACCTTC; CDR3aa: CASSLGTSNYGYTF
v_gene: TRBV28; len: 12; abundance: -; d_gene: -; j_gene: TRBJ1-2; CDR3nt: TGTGCCAGCAGTTCTGACAGCTATGGCTACACCTTC; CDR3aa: CASSSDSYGYTF
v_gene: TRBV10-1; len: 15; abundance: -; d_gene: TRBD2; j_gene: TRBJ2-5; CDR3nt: TGCGCCAGCAGTGAATTTCTAGCGGGGCAGGGGACCCAGTACTTC; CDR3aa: CASSEFLAGQGTQYF
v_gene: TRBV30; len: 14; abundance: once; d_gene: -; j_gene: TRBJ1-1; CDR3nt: TGTGCCTGGAGTGTAGGATATGGGAACACTGAAGCTTTCTTT; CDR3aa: CAWSVGYGNTEAFF
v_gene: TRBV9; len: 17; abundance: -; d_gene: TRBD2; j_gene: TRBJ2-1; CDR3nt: TGTGCCAGCAGCGTAGTCGCCACTAGCGGGGGATACAATGAGCAGTTCTTC; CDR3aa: CASSVVATSGGYNEQFF
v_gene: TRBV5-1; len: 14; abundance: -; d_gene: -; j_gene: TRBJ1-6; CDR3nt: TGCGCCAGCAGCTACTCCGGGACCGGTGAAACCCTCCACTTT; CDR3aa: CASSYSGTGETLHF
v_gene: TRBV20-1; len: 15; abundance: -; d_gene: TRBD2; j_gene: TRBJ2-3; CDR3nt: TGCAGTGCTAGTCCCCTAGCGGGGAGCACAGATACGCAGTATTTT; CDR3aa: CSASPLAGSTDTQYF
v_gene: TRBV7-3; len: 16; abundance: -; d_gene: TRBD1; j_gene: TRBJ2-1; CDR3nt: TGTGCCAGCAGCTCCGAGCCGGGACAGCCCTACAATGAGCAGTTCTTC; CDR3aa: CASSSEPGQPYNEQFF
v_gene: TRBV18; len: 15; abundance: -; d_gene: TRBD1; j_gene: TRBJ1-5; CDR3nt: TGTGCCAGCTCACCAGCGACAGGGGTGGATCAGCCCCAGCATTTT; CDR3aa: CASSPATGVDQPQHF
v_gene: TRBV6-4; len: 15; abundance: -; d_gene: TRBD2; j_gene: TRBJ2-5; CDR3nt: TGTGCCAGCAGTGAGACTAGCGGGGGGCAAGAGACCCAGTACTTC; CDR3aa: CASSETSGGQETQYF
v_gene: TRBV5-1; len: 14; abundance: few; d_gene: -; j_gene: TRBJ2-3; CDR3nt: TGCGCCAGCAGCTTGGACCGGAACACAGATACGCAGTATTTT; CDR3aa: CASSLDRNTDTQYF
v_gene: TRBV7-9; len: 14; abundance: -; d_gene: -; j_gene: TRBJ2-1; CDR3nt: TGTGCCAGCAGCTTAGGGGCAGCCACCAATGAGCAGTTCTTC; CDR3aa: CASSLGAATNEQFF
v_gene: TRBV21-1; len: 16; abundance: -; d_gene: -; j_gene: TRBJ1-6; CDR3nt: TGTGCCAGCAGTCCCGGGACAGGGACCCATAATTCACCCCTCCACTTT; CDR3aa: CASSPGTGTHNSPLHF
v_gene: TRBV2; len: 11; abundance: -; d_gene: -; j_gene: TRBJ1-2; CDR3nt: TGTGCCAGCAGAGCTACCTATGGCTACACCTTC; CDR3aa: CASRATYGYTF
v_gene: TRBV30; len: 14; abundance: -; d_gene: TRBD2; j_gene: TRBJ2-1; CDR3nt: TGTGCCTGGAGTCCCGGGGGGGCGAGGAATGAGCAGTTCTTC; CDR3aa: CAWSPGGARNEQFF
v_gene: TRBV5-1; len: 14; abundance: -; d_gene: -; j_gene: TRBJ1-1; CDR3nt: TGCGCCAGCAGCCCTTGGGTTCAGAACACTGAAGCTTTCTTT; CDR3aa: CASSPWVQNTEAFF
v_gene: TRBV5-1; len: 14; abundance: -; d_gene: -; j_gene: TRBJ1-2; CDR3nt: TGCGCCAGCAGCTTGGCCCCCGGGGGGGATGGCTACACCTTC; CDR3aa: CASSLAPGGDGYTF
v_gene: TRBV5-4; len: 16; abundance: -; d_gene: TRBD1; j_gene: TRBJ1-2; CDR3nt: TGTGCCAGCAGCTTGGGACAGGGGGCGGGGAACTATGGCTACACCTTC; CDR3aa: CASSLGQGAGNYGYTF
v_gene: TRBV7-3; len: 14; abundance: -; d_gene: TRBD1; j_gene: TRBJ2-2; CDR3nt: TGTGCCAGCAGCTTGGGGACAGGATACGGGGAGCTGTTTTTT; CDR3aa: CASSLGTGYGELFF
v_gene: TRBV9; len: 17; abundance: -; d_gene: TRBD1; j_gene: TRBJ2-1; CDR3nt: TGTGCCAGCAGCGGAGGACAGGGTAAGAGTACCTACAATGAGCAGTTCTTC; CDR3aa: CASSGGQGKSTYNEQFF
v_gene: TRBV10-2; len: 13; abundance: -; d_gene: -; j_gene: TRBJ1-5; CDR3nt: TGCGCCAGCAGTGATTTCAGTTATCAGCCCCAGCATTTT; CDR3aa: CASSDFSYQPQHF
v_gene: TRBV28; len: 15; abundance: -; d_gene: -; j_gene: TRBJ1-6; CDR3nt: TGTGCCAGCAGCCGTAACAGGGTTTATAATTCACCCCTCCACTTT; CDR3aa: CASSRNRVYNSPLHF
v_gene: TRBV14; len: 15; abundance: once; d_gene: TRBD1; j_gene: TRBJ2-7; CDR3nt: TGTGCCAGCAGCCAAGAACAGGGGAGCTCCTACGAGCAGTACTTC; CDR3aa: CASSQEQGSSYEQYF
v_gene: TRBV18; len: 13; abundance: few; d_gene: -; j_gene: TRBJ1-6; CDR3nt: TGTGCCAGCGGAGACAGTACGAATTCACCCCTCCACTTT; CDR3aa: CASGDSTNSPLHF
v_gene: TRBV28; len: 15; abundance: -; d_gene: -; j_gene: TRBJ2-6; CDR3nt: TGTGCCAGCAGTTTTGCCAGTTCTGGGGCCAACGTCCTGACTTTC; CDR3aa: CASSFASSGANVLTF
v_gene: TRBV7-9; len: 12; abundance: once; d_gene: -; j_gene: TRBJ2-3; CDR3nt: TGTGCCAGCAGCTTACTAGCGGATACGCAGTATTTT; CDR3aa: CASSLLADTQYF
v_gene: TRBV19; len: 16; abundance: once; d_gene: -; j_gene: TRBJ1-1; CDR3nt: TGTGCCAGTAGTATAGCGGGGGGGCGCGTATATACTGAAGCTTTCTTT; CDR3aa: CASSIAGGRVYTEAFF
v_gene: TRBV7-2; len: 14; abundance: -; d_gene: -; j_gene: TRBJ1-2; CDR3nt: TGTGCCAGCAGCTTAGAAAAGGGGTACTATGGCTACACCTTC; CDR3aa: CASSLEKGYYGYTF
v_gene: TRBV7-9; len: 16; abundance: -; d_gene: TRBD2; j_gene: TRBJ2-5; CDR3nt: TGTGCCAGCAGCTATAGACTAGCGGGGGGCTGGGAGACCCAGTACTTC; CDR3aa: CASSYRLAGGWETQYF
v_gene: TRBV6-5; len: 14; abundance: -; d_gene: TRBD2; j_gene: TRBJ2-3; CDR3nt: TGTGCCAGCAGCACCGGGACTAGGGAAAATACGCAGTATTTT; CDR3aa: CASSTGTRENTQYF
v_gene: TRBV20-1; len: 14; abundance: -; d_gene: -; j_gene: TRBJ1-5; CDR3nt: TGCAGTGCTAGTCGCCTTGCGGGGGATCAGCCCCAGCATTTT; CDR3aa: CSASRLAGDQPQHF
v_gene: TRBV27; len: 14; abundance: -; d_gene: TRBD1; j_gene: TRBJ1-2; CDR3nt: TGTGCCAGCAGTTTGAGGACAGGGGGATTTGGCTACACCTTC; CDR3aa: CASSLRTGGFGYTF
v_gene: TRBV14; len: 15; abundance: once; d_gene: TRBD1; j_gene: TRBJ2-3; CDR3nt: TGTGCCAGCAGCCGAACCGGGACAGTCACAGATACGCAGTATTTT; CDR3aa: CASSRTGTVTDTQYF
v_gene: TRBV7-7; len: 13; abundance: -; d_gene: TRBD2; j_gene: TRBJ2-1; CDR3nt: TGTGCTAGCCCCGGCGGGGGGGGCTATGAGCAGTTCTTC; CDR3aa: CASPGGGGYEQFF
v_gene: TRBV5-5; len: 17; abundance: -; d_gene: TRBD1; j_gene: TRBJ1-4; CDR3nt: TGTGCCAGCAGCTTCAGACAGGGGGCGCGTCCTAATGAAAAACTGTTTTTT; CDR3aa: CASSFRQGARPNEKLFF
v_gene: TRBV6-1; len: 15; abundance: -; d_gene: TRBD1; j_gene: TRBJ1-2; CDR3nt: TGTGCCAGCAGTGAAGGACAGGGTCCGGGCTATGGCTACACCTTC; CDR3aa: CASSEGQGPGYGYTF
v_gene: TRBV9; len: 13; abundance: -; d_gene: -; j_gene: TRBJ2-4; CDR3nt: TGTGCCAGCAGCTCCCGGGACCGAAACATTCAGTACTTC; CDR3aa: CASSSRDRNIQYF
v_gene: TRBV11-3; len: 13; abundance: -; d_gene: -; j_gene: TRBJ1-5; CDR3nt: TGTGCTGCGGAGGGGGGCAGGAGTCAGCCCCAGCATTTT; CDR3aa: CAAEGGRSQPQHF
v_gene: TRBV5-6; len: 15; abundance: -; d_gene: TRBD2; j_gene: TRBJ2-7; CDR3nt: TGTGCCAGCAGCTCAAGACTAGCGGGGTCCTACGAGCAGTACTTC; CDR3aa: CASSSRLAGSYEQYF
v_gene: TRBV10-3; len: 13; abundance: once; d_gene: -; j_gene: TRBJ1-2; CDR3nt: TGTGCCATCATGGGATATTCGAACTATGGCTACACCTTC; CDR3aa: CAIMGYSNYGYTF
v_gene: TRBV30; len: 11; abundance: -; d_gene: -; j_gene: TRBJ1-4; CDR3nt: TGTGCCTGGACTGGGAATGAAAAACTGTTTTTT; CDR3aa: CAWTGNEKLFF
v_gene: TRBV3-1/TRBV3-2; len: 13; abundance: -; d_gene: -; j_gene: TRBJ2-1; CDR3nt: TGTGCCAGCAGCCAAGAGGGTGTCGGTGAGCAGTTCTTC; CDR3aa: CASSQEGVGEQFF
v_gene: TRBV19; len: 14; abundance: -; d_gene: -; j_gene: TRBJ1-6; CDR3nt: TGTGCCAGTAGTTCCTGGACGGAGAATTCACCCCTCCACTTT; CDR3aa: CASSSWTENSPLHF